This T cell receptor beta chain was recovered during a study of T cell responses to AZD1222 COVID-19 vaccine. Trimming removed 6 bases from V and 0 bases from J, with 18 bases in between. CDR1 SNHLY and CDR2 FYNNEI come from the germline V gene. The CDR3 extends over 18 amino acids. Findings and caveats of the study: Increased Spike-specific TCR breadth and depth were observed after two AZD1222 doses. With dominance at 160-218 and 743-854, vaccine-associated CD4 TCRs spanned spike. There were mostly white British donors and more females than males, and clonal diversity was possibly underestimated. Only a handful of AZD1222 recipients, six or seven in all, had baseline seropositivity.

Profiling relied on immunoSEQ multiplex PCR, and the TCRdb table lists in-frame clones only, not all of them. The data contain roughly 200,000 clones, roughly 91% of them seen just once; the ten biggest clones take up 0.95% to 1.1%. Details on this clone: Its antigen remains unidentified.

The J gene is TRBJ1-6, the V gene TRBV2; TRBD1 is a possible D gene (5 bases). This sequence originates from an adult in good health. The source material was peripheral blood, sampled on day 0 of MenACWY control vaccination. The CDR3 here is CASSQEDTMSSYNSPLHF. The DNA for the CDR3 is TGTGCCAGCAGCCAAGAGGACACCATGAGCTCCTATAATTCACCCCTCCACTTT.